Below, one TCR beta chain is given with its context. Its antigen remains unidentified. The data belong to a study of T cell responses to AZD1222 COVID-19 vaccine. Assay: immunoSEQ multiplex PCR; the TCRdb copy retains only in-frame clones and omits some. Of tens of thousands of clones in the sample, roughly four fifths were seen once. Whole-study findings and limits: CD4 TCRs associated with vaccination spanned spike, dominating at 160-218 and 743-854. Close to half of all spike-specific TCRs reportedly target regions of the variants that are unmutated. Baseline seropositives among AZD1222 recipients totaled only five to seven.

J lost 7 bases, V lost 3 bases, and 8 bases had no gene match. The CDR3 totals 15 residues. Germline loops: CDR1 LNHDA, CDR2 SQIVND (reference sequence). Sequencing was performed on peripheral blood, taken on day 0 of AZD1222 vaccination. V gene TRBV19 combines with J gene TRBJ1-2; 10 nucleotides match TRBD1. The receptor was derived from an adult in good health. In DNA, the CDR3 is TGTGCCAGTAGTATGGGGGACAGGGGTCTGTCTGGCTACACCTTC. This translates into CASSMGDRGLSGYTF.